This T cell receptor (beta chain) emerged from a study of T cells in Graves' hyperthyroidism and ophthalmopathy. Amplified TCR beta CDR3 regions derived from RNA transcripts. HTBI primers were employed in a first-round RT-PCR of the TCR CDR3. One entry per CDR3 protein, called by TCRdb with MiXCR from the multiplex PCR reads. The data show roughly 380,000 distinct CDR3 sequences, about an eighth seen once. V lost 2 bases and J 1 base, leaving 20 bases between the germline ends. Germline lookup yields CDR1 LNHDA and CDR2 SQIVND (reference sequence). CDR3 length: 18 residues. The specimen sequenced was blood. The J gene is TRBJ1-2, the V gene TRBV19; D gene uncertain. The TCR comes from a woman aged 18-30 years with Graves' hyperthyroidism. The CDR3 loop reads CASSIWRAPTRDNYGYTF. The CDR3 DNA sequence: TGTGCCAGTAGTATATGGAGGGCCCCTACGAGGGATAACTATGGCTACACCTTC.